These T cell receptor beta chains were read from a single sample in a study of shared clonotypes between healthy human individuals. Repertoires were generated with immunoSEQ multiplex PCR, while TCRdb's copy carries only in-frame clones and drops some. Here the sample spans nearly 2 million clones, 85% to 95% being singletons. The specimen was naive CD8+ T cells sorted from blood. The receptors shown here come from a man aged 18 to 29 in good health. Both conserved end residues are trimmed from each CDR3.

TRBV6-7,ASILQARPRVHQPQH
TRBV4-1,ASSQGGTYEQY
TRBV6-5,ASSYLRVPTYNEQF
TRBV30,AWNDRGSPSYEQY
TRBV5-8,ASSSPGDRGSYEQY
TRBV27,ASSPLGVPEAF
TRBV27,ASSLATGGTGELF
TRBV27,ASTAGGPGGSADTQY
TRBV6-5,ASRGPDGYT
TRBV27,ASSLAGPNEQF
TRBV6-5,AASGGGLDTQY
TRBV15,ATTDSAVKQF
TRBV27,ASSPSGASTDTQY
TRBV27,ASSLNRDRGYEQY
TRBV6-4,AKSGHPIPYEQY
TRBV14,ASSQVLNTEAF
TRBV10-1,ASSNGLADTGELF
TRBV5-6,ASSPLGGTFHEQF
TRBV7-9,ASSPGAEGAGYGYT
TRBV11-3,ASSLGGLHEQY
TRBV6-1,ASSEGIGRGNTEAF
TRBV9,ASSVDIASYNEQF
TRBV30,AWRRTGELF
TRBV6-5,ASSYIGADTEAF
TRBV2,ASKDNPYEQY
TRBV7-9,ASSFSPAGGPGTDTQY
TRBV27,ASSQTSGGADTQY
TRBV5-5,ASSHYLNTEAF
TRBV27,ASSWGPRGGEAF
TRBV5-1,ASRAEGHEQF
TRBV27,ASSLLGQGGEQY
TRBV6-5,ASSFQEGATEAF
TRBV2,ASKVGVTDTQY
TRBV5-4,ASSLNMDSFYGYT
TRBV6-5,ASSYSSEQETQY
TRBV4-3,ASSQTGGGGYEQY
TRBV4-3,ASSPSAGPYEQY
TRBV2,AVWTSSYNEQF
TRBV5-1,ASSLAAAYEQY
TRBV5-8,ASSLMSGTYEQY
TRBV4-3,ASSQGGSSYEQY
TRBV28,ASSSTREAAYEQY
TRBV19,ASSYSTGNYEQY
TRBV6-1,ASSEATGGRYTEAF
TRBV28,ASSGTVDNQPQH
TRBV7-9,ASSPQGATYEQY
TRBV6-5,ASSQTPYEQY
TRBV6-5,ASSYSSGTATYEQY
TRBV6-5,ASSYRELSETQY
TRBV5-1,ASSLESGGPMNTEAF
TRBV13,ASTTGDSSYNEQF
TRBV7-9,ASRISWEPHGYT
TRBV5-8,ASNPGPGYT
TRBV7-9,ASSEDGTTNEKLF
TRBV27,ASSLLAGPTYEQY
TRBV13,ASSSGLAGGPYEQY
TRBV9,ASSPTVGAGASGDTQY
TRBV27,ASRTTGNEQF
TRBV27,ASRSLGLNSYNEQF
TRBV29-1,SGTPPPQGAATYNEQF